This entry lists 21 T cell receptor beta chains sequenced from one sample in a study of blood T cell repertoires in COVID-19. Clones were read by immunoSEQ multiplex PCR, and TCRdb kept only the in-frame ones, dropping some. The table records 150,000 to 200,000 clones, 90% of them present only once. The sequencing input was peripheral blood. The receptors derive from a man in his sixties with active or convalescent COVID-19.

The chain combines TRBV3-1 (or the pseudogene TRBV3-2) with TRBJ1-2, with TRBD1 as a possible D gene (5 bases). Germline lookup yields CDR1 LGHDT and CDR2 YNNKEL (reference sequence). V dropped 1 base and J dropped 4 bases, with 13 bases sitting between them. The CDR3 length is 15 residues. CDR3 region: CASSQGTGVRYGYTF. The DNA of the CDR3 is TGTGCCAGCAGCCAAGGAACAGGAGTCCGCTATGGCTACACCTTC.

The chain recombines TRBV14 with TRBJ2-2; 8 nucleotides align to TRBD1. V was clipped by 3 bases and J by 5 bases; unmatched bases: 5. The CDR3 is 15 amino acids. From germline, CDR1 is SGHDN and CDR2 FVKESK. The CDR3 region is CASSHGQGGTGELFF. DNA of the CDR3: TGTGCCAGCAGCCACGGACAGGGTGGGACCGGGGAGCTGTTTTTT. Variable domain in full (rest from reference TRBV14 and TRBJ2-2): EAGVTQFPSHSVIEKGQTVTLRCDPISGHDNLYWYRRVMGKEIKFLLHFVKESKQDESGMPNNRFLAERTGGTYSTLKVQPAELEDSGVYFCASSHGQGGTGELFFGEGSRLTVL.

This sequence joins TRBV4-2 and TRBJ2-7; 9 nucleotides align to TRBD2. CDR3 size: 16 residues. Looked up from germline, CDR1 is LGHNA and CDR2 is YNFKEQ. J gave up 2 bases and V 4 bases, and 9 bases lay outside the gene matches. CDR3 sequence: CASSLFSGTSTYEQYF. Written as DNA, the CDR3 is TGTGCCAGCAGCCTATTTTCCGGGACTAGCACCTACGAGCAGTACTTC.

The chain recombines TRBV4-2 with TRBJ1-6; TRBD1 is a possible D gene (6 bases). V was pared by 4 bases and J by 5 bases, with 12 bases between. Looked up from germline, CDR1 is LGHNA and CDR2 is YNFKEQ. The CDR3 is 15 residues long. The CDR3 reads CASSLWTDDNSPLHF. CDR3 sequence (DNA): TGTGCCAGCAGCCTTTGGACAGATGATAATTCACCCCTCCACTTT.

The chain uses TRBV6-5 and TRBJ2-1, with 8 positions matching TRBD2. The CDR3 totals 15 residues. Per germline, CDR1 MNHEY and CDR2 SVGAGI. V was pared by 7 bases and J by 2 bases, with 7 bases of the junction left unmatched. CDR3 DNA: TGTGCCAGCAAAGAGGGACTAGTCACCTACAATGAGCAGTTCTTC. This gives the protein CASKEGLVTYNEQFF.

The genes are TRBV6-5 and TRBJ2-3; the D is unclear. The V gene lost 0 bases and the J gene lost 3 bases, with 7 bases spanning the gap. The germline gives CDR1 MNHEY, CDR2 SVGAGI. CDR3 length equals 14 residues. This chain's CDR3 is CASSYSASTDTQYF. Here the CDR3 DNA reads TGTGCCAGCAGTTACTCAGCGAGTACAGATACGCAGTATTTT.

This chain joins TRBV7-9 and TRBJ1-2; D gene ambiguous. Per germline, CDR1 SEHNR and CDR2 FQNEAQ (reference sequence). V was pared by 5 bases and J by 4 bases, with 17 bases between. This CDR3 region has 15 residues. The CDR3 spells CASSVGSGKGYGYTF. In nucleotides, the CDR3 is TGTGCCAGCAGCGTAGGGTCGGGAAAAGGCTATGGCTACACCTTC.

This chain connects TRBV7-2 to TRBJ1-2; D is unresolved. Trimming took 4 bases from V and 8 from J, leaving 17 bases between them. The V gene's germline CDR1 is SGHTA and CDR2 FQGNSA. This CDR3 has 14 residues. CDR3 loop: CASSSGATIGGYTF. In DNA form, the CDR3 reads TGTGCCAGCAGCTCCGGAGCTACAATCGGAGGCTACACCTTC.

The chain employs TRBV5-8 and TRBJ1-1; 9 nucleotides align to TRBD1. The germline CDR1 and CDR2 sequences are SGHTS and YDEGEE. With V trimmed by 3 bases and J by 3 bases, 9 bases remained unmatched. This CDR3 has 16 residues. CDR3 amino acids: CASSSPGQGSHTEAFF. DNA for the CDR3: TGTGCCAGCAGCTCTCCGGGACAGGGATCTCACACTGAAGCTTTCTTT.

The chain uses TRBV7-9 and TRBJ1-1, with D maybe TRBD1 (5 bases). Germline-derived CDR1 and CDR2 are SEHNR and FQNEAQ (reference sequence). V was cut by 2 bases and J by 6 bases, with 16 bases left in between. The CDR3 is made up of 15 amino acids. CDR3 amino acids: CASSLLRAGVAEAFF. The DNA of the CDR3 is TGTGCCAGCAGCTTACTCAGGGCTGGAGTGGCTGAAGCTTTCTTT.

V usage is TRBV5-4 and J usage is TRBJ1-2; 8 positions match TRBD1. Trimming cost V 2 bases and J 6 bases; bases outside gene matches: 6. There are 14 residues in the CDR3. Germline V gene sequence: CDR1 SGHNT, CDR2 YYREEE (reference sequence). The CDR3 loop is CASSFDRGVDGYTF. Here the CDR3 DNA reads TGTGCCAGCAGCTTTGACAGGGGAGTAGATGGCTACACCTTC.

The chain combines TRBV6-5 with TRBJ2-3; tentative D call: TRBD2 (6 bases). Per the germline V gene, CDR1 is MNHEY and CDR2 is SVGAGI. V lost 2 bases, J lost 6 bases, and 9 bases lay in between. The CDR3 loop spans 13 amino acids. This CDR3 is CASSYHGGDTQYF. As DNA, the CDR3 is TGTGCCAGCAGTTACCATGGGGGGGATACGCAGTATTTT.

This clone was detected only once. The chain couples TRBV19 to TRBJ1-2; TRBD1 matches at 10 bases. CDR3 length equals 16 residues. After removal of 3 bases from V and 0 bases from J, the junction contained 4 bases not matched to a gene. CDR1 is LNHDA and CDR2 is SQIVND in the germline V gene (reference sequence). This CDR3 is CASSIVGQGANYGYTF. For the CDR3, the DNA is TGTGCCAGTAGTATCGTAGGACAGGGGGCTAACTATGGCTACACCTTC.

The rearrangement joins TRBV4-2 to TRBJ2-2; possibly TRBD2 for D (6 bases). CDR1 is LGHNA, CDR2 YNFKEQ, per germline. Trimming shortened V by 1 base and J by 4 bases, and 13 bases separated the two germline ends. The CDR3 runs to 16 residues. The CDR3: CASSQAGTSLTGELFF. CDR3 nucleotide sequence: TGTGCCAGCAGCCAAGCCGGGACTTCTCTCACCGGGGAGCTGTTTTTT.

The J gene is TRBJ2-4, the V gene TRBV4-1; TRBD1 matches 9 bases. Germline CDR1 is MGHRA and CDR2 is YSYEKL. The CDR3 spans 15 residues. Unmatched junction bases numbered 0, after V lost 0 bases and J lost 3 bases. Written as DNA, the CDR3 is TGCGCCAGCAGCCAAGAGGGACAGGGCAAAAACATTCAGTACTTC. This gives the protein CASSQEGQGKNIQYF.

The chain has TRBV5-5 and TRBJ2-7, with D perhaps matching TRBD1 (5 bases). The V and J ends lost 5 bases and 5 bases respectively, with 17 bases between them. Germline V gene lookup returns CDR1 SGHKS and CDR2 YYEKEE (reference sequence). This CDR3 contains 14 residues. CDR3 DNA sequence: TGTGCCAGCAGTTCGCCAGGCAGGGAAAACGAGCAGTACTTC. It encodes CASSSPGRENEQYF. Variable domain in full (rest from reference TRBV5-5 and TRBJ2-7): DAGVTQSPTHLIKTRGQQVTLRCSPISGHKSVSWYQQVLGQGPQFIFQYYEKEERGRGNFPDRFSARQFPNYSSELNVNALLLGDSALYLCASSSPGRENEQYFGPGTRLTVT.

The chain links TRBV10-1 to TRBJ2-5; D possibly corresponds to TRBD2 (5 bases). This CDR3 has 15 residues. Germline V gives CDR1 WNHNN, CDR2 SYGVQD (reference sequence). Trimming removed 6 bases from V and 1 base from J, with 15 bases in between. The CDR3 is CASSAMSGGQETQYF. The CDR3 DNA reads TGCGCCAGCAGCGCCATGTCAGGAGGCCAAGAGACCCAGTACTTC.

This chain uses TRBV4-1 with TRBJ2-1, with 10 positions matching TRBD2. This CDR3 is built from 17 residues. Germline lookup yields CDR1 MGHRA and CDR2 YSYEKL. V shed 0 bases, J shed 6 bases, and the junction held 8 bases outside the gene matches. CDR3 region: CASSQESSGGFGNEQFF. In nucleotides, the CDR3 is TGCGCCAGCAGCCAAGAATCTAGCGGGGGTTTCGGCAATGAGCAGTTCTTC.

V usage is TRBV12-3 or TRBV12-4 and J usage is TRBJ1-1, with a weak D call TRBD1 (5 bases). The V and J ends lost 7 bases and 4 bases respectively, with 13 bases between them. The length of the CDR3 is 13 residues. In DNA form, the CDR3 reads TGTGCCAGCACCGTCCGGGGGGGCACTGAAGCTTTCTTT. Its translation: CASTVRGGTEAFF.

In regard to this clone: Other DNA sequences in this specimen translate into the identical CDR3. The chain is built from TRBV27 and TRBJ2-1; 8 nucleotides agree with TRBD1. Germline V lookup: CDR1 MNHEY, CDR2 SMNVEV (reference sequence). V shed 5 bases and J 3 bases; nucleotides not matched to a gene: 3. This CDR3 region has 14 residues. The chain's CDR3 is CASSDRGYYNEQFF. The CDR3 nucleotides are TGTGCCAGCAGTGACAGGGGTTACTACAATGAGCAGTTCTTC.

The rearrangement joins TRBV6-5 to TRBJ2-1; 7 bases map to TRBD2. This CDR3 region has 14 residues. Germline lookup yields CDR1 MNHEY and CDR2 SVGAGI. V was clipped by 9 bases and J by 5 bases; unmatched bases: 10. This CDR3 is CASSPSGFDNEQFF. The CDR3 DNA reads TGTGCCAGTTCTCCTAGCGGATTCGACAATGAGCAGTTCTTC.